This TCR beta chain originates from a study of shared clonotypes between healthy human individuals. Only in-frame clones appear in the TCRdb table, and some are missing; sequencing was by immunoSEQ multiplex PCR. The data hold over 2 million clones, with less than 95% observed a single time. Germline V gene lookup returns CDR1 SGHRS and CDR2 YFSETQ. This CDR3 contains 16 residues. V lost 5 bases and J lost 2; bases outside the gene matches: 7. J is TRBJ2-2 and V is TRBV5-1; TRBD1 aligns across 9 bases. The clonotype was recovered from a young man in good health. Some clones in this sample may be carry-over from other donors' samples. Sequencing input: naive CD4+ T cells from PBMCs. Subset of the sample: CD45RA+ positively selected. CDR3 coding DNA: TGCGCCAGCAGACCTGGACAGGGGCTCAACACCGGGGAGCTGTTTTTT. It translates to CASRPGQGLNTGELFF.